This T cell receptor (beta chain) originates from a study of PD-L1 blockade in urothelial cancer. In the study overall: Blood samples had a median of 141,255 T cells, 75,000 or so unique TCRs, and clonality 0.075 to 0.095.

Time point reported: pretreatment peripheral blood. Profiled with immunoSEQ multiplex PCR; TCRdb holds only in-frame clones, not every one. Of more than 55,000 clones in the sample, approximately 80% were seen once. A note on this clone: What it binds is unknown.

The CDR3 runs to 17 residues. Germline V lookup: CDR1 SGDLS, CDR2 YYNGEE. With V trimmed by 1 base and J by 2 bases, 7 bases remained unmatched. Study outcomes and limitations: At 3 weeks on treatment, tumor-associated clones expanded more with durable benefit.

The sequencing used PBMCs, collected around atezolizumab (anti-PD-L1) treatment. The clonotype was recovered from an older man with urothelial cancer. The rearrangement uses TRBV9 and TRBJ2-2; 8 bases match TRBD2. CDR3 DNA: TGTGCCAGCAGCGTACTAGCGGGCATACTTAACACCGGGGAGCTGTTTTTT. Protein: CASSVLAGILNTGELFF.